This is a list of T cell receptor beta chains from one sample in a study of T cells after yellow fever vaccination. One entry per CDR3 protein results from TCRdb running MiXCR on the 5' RACE reads. This sample has approximately 580,000 distinct CDR3 sequences, with less than 20% found just once. This specimen consisted of PBMCs, obtained around 5 days after the first yellow fever vaccination. These receptors were obtained from a man between 18 and 35 years old who received the YFV17D yellow fever vaccine. The CDR3 runs from the conserved cysteine through the conserved F or W. The order of the fields is V gene, CDR3 length, D gene, J gene, clone size, CDR3 DNA, CDR3 protein. A D gene is named only where the DNA matches it firmly. Clone size is not always given. Where it is, it says once, few, many or a class for expanded clones.

>TRBV6-6|12|TRBD1|TRBJ2-7|few
TGTGCCAGCAGATTACAGGGGTCCGAGCAGTACTTC
CASRLQGSEQYF
>TRBV19|16|-|TRBJ2-3|few
TGTGCCAGTACCCCCCTGGGCGGCGGATACACAGATACGCAGTATTTT
CASTPLGGGYTDTQYF
>TRBV20-1|15|-|TRBJ2-1|-
TGCAGTGCCCTTCCAGAGGGCGGTCTCTACAATGAGCAGTTCTTC
CSALPEGGLYNEQFF
>TRBV4-3|15|-|TRBJ1-5|-
TGCGCCAGCAGCCAAGACAGGCATAGCAATCAGCCCCAGCATTTT
CASSQDRHSNQPQHF
>TRBV29-1|14|TRBD2|TRBJ2-3|-
TGCAGCGCATCGGGGGGGGCGAGCACAGATACGCAGTATTTT
CSASGGASTDTQYF
>TRBV7-2|17|TRBD2|TRBJ2-3|few
TGTGCCAGCAGCTTATTTTGGTCTAGCGGGGTTGCGGATACGCAGTATTTT
CASSLFWSSGVADTQYF
>TRBV7-2|17|-|TRBJ2-2|-
TGTGCCAGCAGCTTGGACTGGGGCGCTTCGGGCGCCGGGGAGCTGTTTTTT
CASSLDWGASGAGELFF
>TRBV12-5|16|TRBD1|TRBJ2-1|-
TGTGCTAGTGGTTTGTCGTGGGGACAGTTTTACAATGAGCAGTTCTTC
CASGLSWGQFYNEQFF
>TRBV7-2|15|-|TRBJ2-5|few
TGTGCCAGCAGCGGTACACCGGCATCACAAGAGACCCAGTACTTC
CASSGTPASQETQYF
>TRBV12-3/TRBV12-4|16|-|TRBJ2-7|-
TGTGCCAGCAGTACCCCGGGTCACCTAAGCTCCTACGAGCAGTACTTC
CASSTPGHLSSYEQYF
>TRBV5-1|15|-|TRBJ1-6|-
TGCGCCAGCAGCTTGATGAGTAGTACAGAATCACCCCTCCACTTT
CASSLMSSTESPLHF
>TRBV12-3/TRBV12-4|16|-|TRBJ2-1|few
TGTGCCAGCAGTTTCCCAGGGATGTTCTCCTACAATGAGCAGTTCTTC
CASSFPGMFSYNEQFF
>TRBV7-9|12|-|TRBJ2-4|few
TGTGCCAGCAGCCCGGGGGAAAACATTCAGTACTTC
CASSPGENIQYF
>TRBV7-9|14|TRBD2|TRBJ2-1|once
TGTGCCAGCAGCATCCGGGGACTAGCCTATGAGCAGTTCTTC
CASSIRGLAYEQFF
>TRBV6-1|13|-|TRBJ2-7|-
TGTGCCAGCTGGTCCCAAAGCTCCTACGAGCAGTACTTC
CASWSQSSYEQYF
>TRBV6-2/TRBV6-3|11|TRBD1|TRBJ1-3|-
TGTGCCAGCAGTAAGACAGGGGCTGCATATTTT
CASSKTGAAYF
>TRBV11-3|22|TRBD2|TRBJ2-3|few
TGTGCCAGCAGCTTAGTTAGAGGGGTCACTAGCGGGGGGGCCAGAAGCACAGATACGCAGTATTTT
CASSLVRGVTSGGARSTDTQYF
>TRBV12-3/TRBV12-4|14|-|TRBJ1-5|few
TGTGCCAGCACCGCTCCTATTAGCAATCAGCCCCAGCATTTT
CASTAPISNQPQHF
>TRBV7-2|14|TRBD2|TRBJ2-7|few
TGTGCCAGCAGCCGGGTGGGCGGGGGATACGAGCAGTACTTC
CASSRVGGGYEQYF
>TRBV4-3|14|-|TRBJ2-1|few
TGCGCCAGCAGCCAAGAGCTTAGGGTCAATGAGCAGTTCTTC
CASSQELRVNEQFF
>TRBV4-3|17|-|TRBJ1-6|-
TGCGCCAGCAGCCAATTGACCAGGGGATCCTATAATTCACCCCTCCACTTT
CASSQLTRGSYNSPLHF
>TRBV6-1|13|TRBD1|TRBJ1-2|-
TGTGCCAGCAGTCCGACAGGGGCTTTCGGCTACACCTTC
CASSPTGAFGYTF
>TRBV4-3|16|-|TRBJ1-1|few
TGCGCCAGCAGCCAAGATCTTATTCGGGGGAACACTGAAGCTTTCTTT
CASSQDLIRGNTEAFF
>TRBV20-1|13|-|TRBJ2-1|-
TGCAGTGCTAGGGGCCTTCCGGGGAATGAGCAGTTCTTC
CSARGLPGNEQFF
>TRBV19|16|-|TRBJ2-1|few
TGTGCCAGTAGTGATTGGACGCCAACGATCCACAATGAGCAGTTCTTC
CASSDWTPTIHNEQFF
>TRBV28|14|-|TRBJ1-6|few
TGTGCCAGCAGTTTATCCCAGGGCGATTCACCCCTCCACTTT
CASSLSQGDSPLHF
>TRBV20-1|13|-|TRBJ2-5|few
TGCAGTGCTAGAGATCTAGCAGGGGAGACCCAGTACTTC
CSARDLAGETQYF